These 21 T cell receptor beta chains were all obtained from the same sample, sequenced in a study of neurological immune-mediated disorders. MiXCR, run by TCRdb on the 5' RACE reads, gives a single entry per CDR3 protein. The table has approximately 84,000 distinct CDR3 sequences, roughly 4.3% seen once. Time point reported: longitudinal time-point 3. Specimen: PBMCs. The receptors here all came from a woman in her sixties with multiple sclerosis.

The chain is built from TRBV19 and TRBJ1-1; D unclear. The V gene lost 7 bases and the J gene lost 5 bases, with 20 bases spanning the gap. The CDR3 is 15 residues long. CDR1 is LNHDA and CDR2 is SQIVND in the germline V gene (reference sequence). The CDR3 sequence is CASTRGSEWRTEAFF. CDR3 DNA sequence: TGTGCCAGTACCCGGGGAAGCGAGTGGAGGACTGAAGCTTTCTTT.

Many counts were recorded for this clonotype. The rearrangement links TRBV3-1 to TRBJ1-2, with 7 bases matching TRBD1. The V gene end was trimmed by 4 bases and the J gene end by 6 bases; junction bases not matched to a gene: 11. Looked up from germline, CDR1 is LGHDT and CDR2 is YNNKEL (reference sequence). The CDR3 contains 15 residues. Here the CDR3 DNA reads TGTGCCAGCAGCCCCATAGGGGGCTTGATGGATGGCTACACCTTC. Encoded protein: CASSPIGGLMDGYTF.

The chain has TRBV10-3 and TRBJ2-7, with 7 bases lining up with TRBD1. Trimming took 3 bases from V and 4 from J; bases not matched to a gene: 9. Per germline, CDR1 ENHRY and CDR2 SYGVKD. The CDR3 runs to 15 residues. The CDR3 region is CAISDQTGTPYEQYF. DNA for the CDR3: TGTGCCATCAGTGACCAGACAGGGACCCCTTACGAGCAGTACTTC.

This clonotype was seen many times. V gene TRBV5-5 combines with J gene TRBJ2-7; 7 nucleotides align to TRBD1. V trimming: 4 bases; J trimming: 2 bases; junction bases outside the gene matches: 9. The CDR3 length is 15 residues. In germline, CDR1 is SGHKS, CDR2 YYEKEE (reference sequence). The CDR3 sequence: CASSRYRDSAYEQYF. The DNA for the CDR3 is TGTGCCAGCAGCCGATACCGGGACAGTGCCTACGAGCAGTACTTC.

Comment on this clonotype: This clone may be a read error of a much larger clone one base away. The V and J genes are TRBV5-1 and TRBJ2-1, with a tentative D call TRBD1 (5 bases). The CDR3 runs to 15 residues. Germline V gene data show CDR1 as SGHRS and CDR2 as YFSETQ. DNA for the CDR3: TGCGCCAGCAGCTTGTTGTCAGGGATAATAAATGAGCGGTTCTTC. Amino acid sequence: CASSLLSGIINERFF. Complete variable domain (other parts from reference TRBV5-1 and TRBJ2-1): KAGVTQTPRYLIKTRGQQVTLSCSPISGHRSVSWYQQTPGQGLQFLFEYFSETQRNKGNFPGRFSGRQFSNSRSEMNVSTLELGDSALYLCASSLLSGIINERFFGPGTRLTVL.

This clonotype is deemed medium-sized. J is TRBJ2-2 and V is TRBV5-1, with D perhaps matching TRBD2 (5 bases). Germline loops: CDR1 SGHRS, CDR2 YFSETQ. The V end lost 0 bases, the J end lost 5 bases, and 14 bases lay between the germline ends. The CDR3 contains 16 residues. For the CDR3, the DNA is TGCGCCAGCAGCTTGGAAAGTGAGCTAGCAACCGGGGAGCTGTTTTTT. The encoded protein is CASSLESELATGELFF.

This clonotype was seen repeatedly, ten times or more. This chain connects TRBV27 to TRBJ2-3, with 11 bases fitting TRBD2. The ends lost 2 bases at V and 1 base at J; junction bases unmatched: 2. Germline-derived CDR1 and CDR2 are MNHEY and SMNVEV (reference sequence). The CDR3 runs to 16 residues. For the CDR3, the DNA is TGTGCCAGCAGTTTACCGACTAGCGGGGGCACAGATACGCAGTATTTT. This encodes CASSLPTSGGTDTQYF.

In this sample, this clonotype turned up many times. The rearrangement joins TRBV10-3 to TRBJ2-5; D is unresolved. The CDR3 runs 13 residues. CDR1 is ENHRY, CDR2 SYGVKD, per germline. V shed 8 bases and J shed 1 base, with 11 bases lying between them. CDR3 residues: CAISPAAQETQYF. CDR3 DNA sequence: TGTGCCATCTCCCCAGCCGCCCAAGAGACCCAGTACTTC.

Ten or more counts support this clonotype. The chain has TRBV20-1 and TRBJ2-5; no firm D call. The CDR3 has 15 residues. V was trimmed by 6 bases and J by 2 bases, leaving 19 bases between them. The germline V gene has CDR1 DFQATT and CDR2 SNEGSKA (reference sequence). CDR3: CSAVWPRGIQETQYF. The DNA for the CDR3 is TGCAGTGCCGTCTGGCCGCGTGGGATTCAAGAGACCCAGTACTTC.

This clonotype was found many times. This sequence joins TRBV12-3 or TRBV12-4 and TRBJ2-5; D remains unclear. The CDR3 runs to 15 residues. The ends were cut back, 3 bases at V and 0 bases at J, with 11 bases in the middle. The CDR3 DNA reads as TGTGCCAGCAGTTTGCGCAGGTCGAACCAAGAGACCCAGTACTTC. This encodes CASSLRRSNQETQYF.

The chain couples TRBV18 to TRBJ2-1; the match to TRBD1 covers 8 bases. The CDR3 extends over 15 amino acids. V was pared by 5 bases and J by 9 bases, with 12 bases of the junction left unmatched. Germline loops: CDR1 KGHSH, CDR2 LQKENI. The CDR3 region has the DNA TGTGCCAGCTCAAGACCGGGACAGGTGAACCTTGAGCAGTTCTTC. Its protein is CASSRPGQVNLEQFF.

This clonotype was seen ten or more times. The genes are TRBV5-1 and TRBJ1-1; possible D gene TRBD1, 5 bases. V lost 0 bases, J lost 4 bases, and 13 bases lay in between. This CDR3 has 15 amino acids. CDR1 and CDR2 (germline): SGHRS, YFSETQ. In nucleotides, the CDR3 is TGCGCCAGCAGCTTGGTTCCGGGGGGGGGCACTGAAGCTTTCTTT. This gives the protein CASSLVPGGGTEAFF. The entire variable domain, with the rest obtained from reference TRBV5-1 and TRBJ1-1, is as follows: KAGVTQTPRYLIKTRGQQVTLSCSPISGHRSVSWYQQTPGQGLQFLFEYFSETQRNKGNFPGRFSGRQFSNSRSEMNVSTLELGDSALYLCASSLVPGGGTEAFFGQGTRLTVV.

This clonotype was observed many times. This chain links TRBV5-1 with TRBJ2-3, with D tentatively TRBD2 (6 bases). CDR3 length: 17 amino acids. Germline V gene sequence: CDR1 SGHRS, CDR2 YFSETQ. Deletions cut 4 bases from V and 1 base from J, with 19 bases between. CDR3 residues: CASSRRRAGQRTDTQYF. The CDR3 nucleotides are TGCGCCAGCAGCAGGCGGAGGGCAGGGCAACGCACAGATACGCAGTATTTT.

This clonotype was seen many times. CDR3 sequence (DNA): TGCGCCAGCAGCTTGGTCGGGATGAACACTGAAGCTTTCTTT. As protein: CASSLVGMNTEAFF. The chain has TRBV5-1 and TRBJ1-1; D is ambiguous. Trimming cost V 0 bases and J 0 bases, with 6 bases left between them. The length of the CDR3 is 14 residues. Germline V CDR1 and CDR2: SGHRS, YFSETQ. Together with reference TRBV5-1 and TRBJ1-1, the CDR3 gives the full variable domain: KAGVTQTPRYLIKTRGQQVTLSCSPISGHRSVSWYQQTPGQGLQFLFEYFSETQRNKGNFPGRFSGRQFSNSRSEMNVSTLELGDSALYLCASSLVGMNTEAFFGQGTRLTVV.

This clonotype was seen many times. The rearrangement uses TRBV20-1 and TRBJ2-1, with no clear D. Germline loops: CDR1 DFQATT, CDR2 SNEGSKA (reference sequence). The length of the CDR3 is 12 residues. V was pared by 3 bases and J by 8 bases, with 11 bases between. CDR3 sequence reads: CSASGVKHEQFF. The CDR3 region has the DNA TGCAGTGCTAGTGGGGTCAAGCATGAGCAGTTCTTC.

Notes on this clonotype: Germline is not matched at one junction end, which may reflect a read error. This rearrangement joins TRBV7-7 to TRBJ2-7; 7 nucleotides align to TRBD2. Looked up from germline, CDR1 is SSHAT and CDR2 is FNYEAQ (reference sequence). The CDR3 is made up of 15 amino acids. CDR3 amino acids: CASSLGPGGNYEQYF. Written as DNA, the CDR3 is TGTGCTAGCAGCCTCGGTCCCGGGGGGAACTACGAGCAGTACTTC.

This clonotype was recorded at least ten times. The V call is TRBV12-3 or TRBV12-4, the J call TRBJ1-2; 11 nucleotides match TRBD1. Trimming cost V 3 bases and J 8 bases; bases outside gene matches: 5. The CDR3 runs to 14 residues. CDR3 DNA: TGTGCCAGCAGTTTCGGACAGGGGGCCGTCGGCTACACCTTC. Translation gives CASSFGQGAVGYTF.

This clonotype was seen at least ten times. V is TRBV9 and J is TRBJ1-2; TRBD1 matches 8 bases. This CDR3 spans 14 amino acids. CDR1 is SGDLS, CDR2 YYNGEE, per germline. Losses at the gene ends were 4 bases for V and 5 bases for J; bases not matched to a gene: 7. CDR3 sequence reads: CASSFETGEYGYTF. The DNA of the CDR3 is TGTGCCAGCAGCTTCGAGACAGGGGAGTATGGCTACACCTTC. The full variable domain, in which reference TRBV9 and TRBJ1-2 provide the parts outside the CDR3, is DSGVTQTPKHLITATGQRVTLRCSPRSGDLSVYWYQQSLDQGLQFLIQYYNGEERAKGNILERFSAQQFPDLHSELNLSSLELGDSALYFCASSFETGEYGYTFGSGTRLTVV.

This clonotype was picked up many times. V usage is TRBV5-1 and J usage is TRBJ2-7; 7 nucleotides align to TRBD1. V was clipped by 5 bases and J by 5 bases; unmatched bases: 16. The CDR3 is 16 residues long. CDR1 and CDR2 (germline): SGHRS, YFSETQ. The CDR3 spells CASSPLTDRAVNEQYF. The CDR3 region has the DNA TGCGCCAGCAGTCCTCTCACCGACAGGGCAGTCAACGAGCAGTACTTC.

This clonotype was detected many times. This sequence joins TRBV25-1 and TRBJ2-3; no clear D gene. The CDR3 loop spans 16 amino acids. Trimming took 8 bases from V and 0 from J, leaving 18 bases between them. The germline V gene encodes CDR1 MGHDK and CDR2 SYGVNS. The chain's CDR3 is CASAVLGLESTDTQYF. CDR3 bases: TGTGCCAGCGCCGTTTTGGGCCTTGAAAGCACAGATACGCAGTATTTT.

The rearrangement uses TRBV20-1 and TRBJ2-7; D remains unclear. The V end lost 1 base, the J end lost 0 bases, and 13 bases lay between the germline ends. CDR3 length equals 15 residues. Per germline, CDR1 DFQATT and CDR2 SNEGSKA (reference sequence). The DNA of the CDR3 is TGCAGTGCTAGAGGATCCTCGGTGTTCTCCTACGAGCAGTACTTC. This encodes CSARGSSVFSYEQYF.